The TCR beta chain described here comes from a study of cytomegalovirus exposure and HLA in healthy donors. Unrecorded immune exposure was likely among donors, who were nominally healthy when sampled. General observations from the study: Usually a TCR sequence was rare, but some public TCRs were found in many donors.

A note on this clone: Its specificity is unknown.

Primers for the PCR totalled 60 Vbeta and 13 Jbeta. Here immunoSEQ multiplex PCR was the method, and the copy in TCRdb shows in-frame clones only, minus some. The sample shows about 280,000 clones, about 87% of them seen only once. Trimming pared 4 bases from V and 7 bases from J, leaving 7 bases between. The CDR3 consists of 12 residues. Germline CDR1 is LGHNA and CDR2 is YNFKEQ. The clonotype originates from a woman in her late teens or twenties in good health and CMV-seronegative. The V gene is TRBV4-2, the J gene TRBJ2-2; unclear D gene. The sequencing sample was made of PBMCs. CDR3: CASSLRSGELFF. For the CDR3, the DNA is TGTGCCAGCAGCCTGCGGAGCGGGGAGCTGTTTTTT.